This TCR beta chain originates from a study of CD8+CD57+ T cells in acquired aplastic anemia. Study results and caveats: Roughly 30 CD8+ CDR3 sequences occurred in both the patients and the controls.

The use of genomic DNA as template underpinned the TCR beta VDJ and CDR3 profiling. TCRdb re-derived calls from the reads in MiXCR, one entry per CDR3 protein. The table records 180,000 or so distinct CDR3 sequences, roughly 50% of them present only once. The CDR3 covers 14 residues. Germline CDR1 reads SGHRS; CDR2 reads YFSETQ. The V end lost 0 bases, the J end lost 3 bases, and 7 bases lay between the germline ends. By flow cytometry, patients selected for sequencing had shown an expansion of CD8+CD57+ cells. Every patient was diagnosed with severe acquired aplastic anemia. Note on this clonotype: Its antigen remains unknown. Given the absence of the conserved phenylalanine or tryptophan at the CDR3 end, a read error is likely.

The material sequenced was sorted CD4+, CD8+, or CD8+CD57+ T cells (not recorded which) from PBMCs. This receptor was obtained from a human donor with aplastic anemia. The rearrangement links TRBV5-1 to TRBJ1-5; no clear D gene. CDR3 amino acids: CASSLVGDNQPQHL. Written as DNA, the CDR3 is TGCGCCAGCAGCTTGGTCGGGGACAATCAGCCCCAGCATCTT.